Following are 32 T cell receptor beta chains from one sample sequenced in a study of blood T cell repertoires in COVID-19. Here immunoSEQ multiplex PCR was the method, and the copy in TCRdb shows in-frame clones only, minus some. The sample holds approximately 210,000 clones, approximately 80% seen once. Sequencing was done on a sample of PBMCs or T cells enriched from blood (not recorded which). These receptors were collected from a woman aged 45 to 65 with acute COVID-19.

The chain joins TRBV28 to TRBJ1-1; D possibly corresponds to TRBD1 (6 bases). Trimming took off 4 bases at V and 4 bases at J, with 16 bases between the two ends. The CDR3 covers 15 residues. Germline CDR1 reads MDHEN; CDR2 reads SYDVKM. The CDR3 here is CASSSPRGGTTEAFF. CDR3 sequence (DNA): TGTGCCAGCAGTTCGCCCAGGGGAGGGACCACTGAAGCTTTCTTT. The full variable domain, completed using reference TRBV28 and TRBJ1-1, is DVKVTQSSRYLVKRTGEKVFLECVQDMDHENMFWYRQDPGLGLRLIYFSYDVKMKEKGDIPEGYSVSREKKERFSLILESASTNQTSMYLCASSSPRGGTTEAFFGQGTRLTVV.

The rearrangement links TRBV7-2 to TRBJ2-5; 10 bases map to TRBD1. The CDR3 has 17 amino acids. J lost 5 bases, V lost 1 base, and 10 bases had no gene match. Germline CDR1 reads SGHTA; CDR2 reads FQGNSA. For the CDR3, the DNA is TGTGCCAGCAGCTTAGGGGACCGGGACAGGGGCGTCGAGACCCAGTACTTC. Its translation is CASSLGDRDRGVETQYF.

For this clone: Other nucleotide sequences from this sample produce the same CDR3. The rearrangement links TRBV5-6 to TRBJ1-2; unclear D gene. The CDR3 has 11 residues. Germline V gene lookup returns CDR1 SGHDT and CDR2 YYEEEE. Trimming removed 0 bases from V and 8 bases from J, with 5 bases in between. The CDR3 is CASSLAGGYTF. The CDR3 DNA sequence: TGTGCCAGCAGCTTGGCGGGGGGCTACACCTTC. Filled out from reference TRBV5-6 and TRBJ1-2, the complete variable domain reads DAGVTQSPTHLIKTRGQQVTLRCSPKSGHDTVSWYQQALGQGPQFIFQYYEEEERQRGNFPDRFSGHQFPNYSSELNVNALLLGDSALYLCASSLAGGYTFGSGTRLTVV.

The chain carries TRBV20-1 and TRBJ2-1, with D possibly being TRBD1 (5 bases). CDR1 and CDR2 from the germline V gene are DFQATT and SNEGSKA (reference sequence). V lost 1 base, J lost 9 bases, and 7 bases lay in between. This CDR3 spans 11 amino acids. The chain's CDR3 is CSARVGVEQFF. The CDR3 region has the DNA TGCAGTGCTAGAGTAGGGGTTGAGCAGTTCTTC.

This chain joins TRBV10-3 and TRBJ2-3, with 10 positions matching TRBD2. Germline lookup yields CDR1 ENHRY and CDR2 SYGVKD. The CDR3 is made up of 14 amino acids. J gave up 12 bases and V 1 base, and 7 bases lay outside the gene matches. The CDR3 nucleotides read TGTGCCATCAGTGAGTTGGAAGCGGGGGGGCCTCAGTATTTT. Translated, it gives CAISELEAGGPQYF.

J is TRBJ1-2 and V is TRBV7-9, with D perhaps TRBD1 (6 bases). Germline-derived CDR1 and CDR2 are SEHNR and FQNEAQ (reference sequence). The length of the CDR3 is 15 residues. Trimming removed 6 bases from V and 6 bases from J, with 20 bases in between. CDR3 residues: CASRTRSTGRDGYTF. Written as DNA, the CDR3 is TGTGCCAGCAGAACCCGCTCGACAGGCCGGGATGGCTACACCTTC.

The CDR3 region has the DNA TGTGCCAGCAGCTTGTCGGGGGCTGAAGCTTTCTTT. Translation gives CASSLSGAEAFF. The chain employs TRBV5-4 and TRBJ1-1; weak D call: TRBD1 (5 bases). CDR3 length: 12 amino acids. Per the germline V gene, CDR1 is SGHNT and CDR2 is YYREEE (reference sequence). The V end lost 1 base, the J end lost 6 bases, and 7 bases lay between the germline ends.

To note about this clone: One end of the junction is discordant with germline, which a read error may explain. CDR3 bases: TGTGCCAGCAGCCTAGCCCGGACAGCCGCTAGTCAGCCCCAGCATTTT. It translates to CASSLARTAASQPQHF. The gene calls are TRBV7-8 and TRBJ1-5; D possibly corresponds to TRBD1 (6 bases). The V gene's germline CDR1 is SGHVS and CDR2 FQNEAQ. This CDR3 region has 16 residues.

This clone was detected only once. V is TRBV3-1 (or the pseudogene TRBV3-2) and J is TRBJ2-7; D may be TRBD1 (6 bases). V was clipped by 1 base and J by 6 bases, with 13 bases between them. Germline CDR1 reads LGHDT; CDR2 reads YNNKEL (reference sequence). The CDR3 consists of 14 residues. The DNA for the CDR3 is TGTGCCAGCAGCCAAGCGTTACAGGGTTCCGAGCAGTACTTC. Translation gives CASSQALQGSEQYF.

The chain combines TRBV18 with TRBJ2-7; 13 nucleotides match TRBD2. CDR1 is KGHSH, CDR2 LQKENI, per germline. The junction had 8 bases not matched to a gene; V was cut back by 5 bases and J by 10 bases. The CDR3 has 14 amino acids. The CDR3, as DNA: TGTGCCAGCTCATCAACTGGACTAGCGGGGGAACAGTACTTC. Translating it yields CASSSTGLAGEQYF.

This clone has only a few counts. The chain combines TRBV2 with TRBJ2-3; D might be TRBD1 (7 bases). Germline values: CDR1 SNHLY, CDR2 FYNNEI. The V and J ends lost 8 bases and 8 bases respectively, with 14 bases between them. This CDR3 contains 12 residues. The DNA for the CDR3 is TGTGCCAGCGGTCAGGAGGGGGCTACGCAGTATTTT. Encoded protein: CASGQEGATQYF.

J is TRBJ2-7 and V is TRBV5-6, with TRBD2 as a possible D gene (6 bases). This CDR3 region has 13 residues. Germline V gene data show CDR1 as SGHDT and CDR2 as YYEEEE. V was shortened by 4 bases and J by 3 bases, with 11 bases between the two germline ends. The CDR3 here is CASSAGPNYEQYF. CDR3 in DNA: TGTGCCAGCAGCGCGGGACCTAACTACGAGCAGTACTTC. Looking up the rest from reference TRBV5-6 and TRBJ2-7 gives the full variable domain: DAGVTQSPTHLIKTRGQQVTLRCSPKSGHDTVSWYQQALGQGPQFIFQYYEEEERQRGNFPDRFSGHQFPNYSSELNVNALLLGDSALYLCASSAGPNYEQYFGPGTRLTVT.

This clone appeared a single time. The chain combines TRBV9 with TRBJ2-4; 8 bases align to TRBD2. The CDR3 covers 17 residues. Germline CDR1 SGDLS, CDR2 YYNGEE. The ends lost 3 bases at V and 0 bases at J; junction bases unmatched: 8. CDR3 sequence (DNA): TGTGCCAGCAGCGCGGGAGAGCGGGGGCGAGCCAAAAACATTCAGTACTTC. Its protein is CASSAGERGRAKNIQYF.

The V gene is TRBV18, the J gene TRBJ2-1; TRBD1 matches at 8 bases. Germline CDR1 is KGHSH and CDR2 is LQKENI. Trimming removed 0 bases from V and 6 bases from J; junction bases left unmatched: 4. The CDR3 length is 15 residues. CDR3 in amino acids: CASSPPDRVGNEQFF. DNA of the CDR3: TGTGCCAGCTCACCACCGGACAGGGTAGGCAATGAGCAGTTCTTC.

The CDR3 here is CASSLEPGNTEAFF. In DNA form, the CDR3 reads TGCGCCAGCAGCTTGGAACCGGGGAACACTGAAGCTTTCTTT. This chain links TRBV5-1 with TRBJ1-1; D unresolved. CDR1 is SGHRS, CDR2 YFSETQ, per germline. V gave up 0 bases and J gave up 1 base, with 7 bases separating them. The CDR3 covers 14 residues.

This sequence joins TRBV30 and TRBJ1-5; D gene ambiguous. V shed 2 bases and J shed 0 bases, with 8 bases lying between them. The CDR3 consists of 14 residues. CDR1 is GTSNPN and CDR2 is SVGIG in the germline V gene (reference sequence). The CDR3, as DNA: TGTGCCTGGAGTAAACAGTTTAGCAATCAGCCCCAGCATTTT. Translated, it gives CAWSKQFSNQPQHF. The variable domain in full, with the rest retrieved from reference TRBV30 and TRBJ1-5, is SQTIHQWPATLVQPVGSPLSLECTVEGTSNPNLYWYRQAAGRGLQLLFYSVGIGQISSEVPQNLSASRPQDRQFILSSKKLLLSDSGFYLCAWSKQFSNQPQHFGDGTRLSIL.

V usage is TRBV7-2 and J usage is TRBJ1-2; D is perhaps TRBD1 (5 bases). With 3 bases removed from V and 4 bases from J, the gap between germline ends came to 12 bases. This CDR3 contains 14 residues. CDR1 is SGHTA, CDR2 FQGNSA, per germline. CDR3 in DNA: TGTGCCAGCAGCTTCACCAGGGATAGCTATGGCTACACCTTC. It encodes CASSFTRDSYGYTF.

This clone was seen only a few times. V is TRBV5-1 and J is TRBJ1-4; D is unclear. The V gene lost 0 bases and the J gene lost 8 bases, with 11 bases spanning the gap. The CDR3 covers 14 residues. The germline V gene encodes CDR1 SGHRS and CDR2 YFSETQ. The CDR3 here is CASSLERAGEKLFF. The CDR3 region has the DNA TGCGCCAGCAGCTTGGAGAGGGCGGGCGAAAAACTGTTTTTT.

Only a few counts were recorded for this clone. The gene calls are TRBV6-5 and TRBJ2-1; TRBD2 might be the D (6 bases). Trimming removed 2 bases at V and 6 bases at J, with 11 bases between. Germline V lookup: CDR1 MNHEY, CDR2 SVGAGI. There are 14 residues in the CDR3. The CDR3 nucleotides read TGTGCCAGCAGTTACCGTCAAGCGGGCAATGAGCAGTTCTTC. Its protein product is CASSYRQAGNEQFF.

This chain links TRBV11-3 with TRBJ2-1, with 7 bases lining up with TRBD2. The CDR3 is made up of 14 amino acids. V was clipped by 3 bases and J by 2 bases; unmatched bases: 1. The germline CDR1 and CDR2 sequences are SGHNT and YENEEA. DNA for the CDR3: TGTGCCAGCAGCTTCGGGACTACCTACAATGAGCAGTTCTTC. Its translation: CASSFGTTYNEQFF.

The rearrangement joins TRBV27 to TRBJ2-3, with D maybe TRBD2 (6 bases). This CDR3 comprises 18 residues. Germline lookup yields CDR1 MNHEY and CDR2 SMNVEV (reference sequence). Trimming stripped 6 bases from V and 2 bases from J, with 24 bases between. The CDR3 nucleotides read TGTGCCAGCAGGGCTAACGGTGGACTATCCATCTCCACAGATACGCAGTATTTT. This codes for CASRANGGLSISTDTQYF.

V and J are TRBV24-1 and TRBJ1-2; TRBD1 matches 7 bases. There are 16 residues in the CDR3. Germline CDR1 is KGHDR and CDR2 is SFDVKD. Trimming took 3 bases from V and 3 from J; bases not matched to a gene: 9. Written as DNA, the CDR3 is TGTGCCACCAGTGATCATACCGGGACAGCGCACTATGGCTACACCTTC. It yields the protein CATSDHTGTAHYGYTF.

The chain employs TRBV6-2 or TRBV6-3 and TRBJ2-2, with D possibly matching TRBD1 (5 bases). V shed 0 bases and J shed 7 bases, with 9 bases lying between them. The CDR3 spans 14 residues. The germline V gene has CDR1 MNHEY and CDR2 SVGEGT. The DNA of the CDR3 is TGTGCCAGCAGTTACTCAGGGGTGAGCGGGGAGCTGTTTTTT. This translates into CASSYSGVSGELFF.

The chain uses TRBV7-2 and TRBJ2-2; TRBD1 aligns across 9 bases. Germline values: CDR1 SGHTA, CDR2 FQGNSA. V was clipped by 5 bases and J by 6 bases; unmatched bases: 1. This CDR3 contains 13 residues. The CDR3 is CASSRTGAGELFF. DNA of the CDR3: TGTGCCAGCAGCAGGACAGGGGCCGGGGAGCTGTTTTTT. Full variable domain (missing parts from reference TRBV7-2 and TRBJ2-2): GAGVSQSPSNKVTEKGKDVELRCDPISGHTALYWYRQSLGQGLEFLIYFQGNSAPDKSGLPSDRFSAERTGGSVSTLTIQRTQQEDSAVYLCASSRTGAGELFFGEGSRLTVL.

The genes are TRBV9 and TRBJ2-2; 7 positions match TRBD2. CDR1 and CDR2 (germline): SGDLS, YYNGEE. V was pared by 2 bases and J by 3 bases, with 10 bases of the junction left unmatched. This CDR3 contains 17 residues. CDR3 amino acids: CASSVYRWAGDTGELFF. As DNA, the CDR3 is TGTGCCAGCAGCGTGTATCGGTGGGCGGGGGACACCGGGGAGCTGTTTTTT.

The V and J genes are TRBV10-2 and TRBJ1-5; TRBD1 aligns across 10 bases. Per the germline V gene, CDR1 is WSHSY and CDR2 is SAAADI. Trimming took 3 bases from V and 4 from J; bases not matched to a gene: 3. The CDR3 runs to 15 residues. The DNA for the CDR3 is TGCGCCAGCAGTGAAGGGACAGGGGCGAATCAGCCCCAGCATTTT. Its protein product is CASSEGTGANQPQHF.

The chain couples TRBV3-1 (or the pseudogene TRBV3-2) to TRBJ1-2, with D possibly being TRBD1 (6 bases). CDR3 length: 15 amino acids. Trimming took off 0 bases at V and 7 bases at J, with 15 bases between the two ends. Germline V gene lookup returns CDR1 LGHDT and CDR2 YNNKEL (reference sequence). In nucleotides, the CDR3 is TGTGCCAGCAGCCAAGATGCGGGGGCGTGGGGTGGCTACACCTTC. Its protein product is CASSQDAGAWGGYTF.

The chain recombines TRBV15 with TRBJ2-5; TRBD1 agrees at 8 bases. J lost 3 bases, V lost 3 bases, and 3 bases had no gene match. The CDR3 totals 14 residues. Per germline, CDR1 LNHNV and CDR2 YYDKDF (reference sequence). The CDR3 sequence is CATSSDRGKETQYF. CDR3 sequence (DNA): TGTGCCACCAGCAGCGACAGGGGTAAAGAGACCCAGTACTTC.

This rearrangement joins TRBV3-1 (or the pseudogene TRBV3-2) to TRBJ2-5; 15 bases align to TRBD2. Germline V CDR1 and CDR2: LGHDT, YNNKEL (reference sequence). This CDR3 has 17 residues. V trimming: 0 bases; J trimming: 4 bases; junction bases outside the gene matches: 3. CDR3 bases: TGTGCCAGCAGCCAAGATCTGGGACTAGCGGGAGGAGAGACCCAGTACTTC. It encodes CASSQDLGLAGGETQYF.

The gene calls are TRBV5-8 and TRBJ2-1, with D maybe TRBD1 (7 bases). Trimming took off 7 bases at V and 7 bases at J, with 21 bases between the two ends. CDR3 length equals 15 residues. The V gene's germline CDR1 is SGHTS and CDR2 YDEGEE. The CDR3 is CASLRGTVYQNEQFF. The CDR3 DNA sequence: TGTGCCAGCTTACGGGGGACAGTATATCAGAATGAGCAGTTCTTC.

This chain connects TRBV14 to TRBJ1-3; the D is unclear. CDR1 and CDR2 (germline): SGHDN, FVKESK. The CDR3 is 15 amino acids. V lost 1 base, J lost 0 bases, and 7 bases lay in between. The CDR3 protein is CASSQGSHSGNTIYF. As DNA, the CDR3 is TGTGCCAGCAGCCAAGGTAGCCACTCTGGAAACACCATATATTTT.

J is TRBJ2-7 and V is TRBV9, with TRBD1 matching over 12 bases. The germline gives CDR1 SGDLS, CDR2 YYNGEE. The J segment lost 7 bases and the V segment lost 3 bases, leaving 8 bases of the junction unmatched. CDR3 size: 15 residues. CDR3: CASSGAGTGGAEQYF. The CDR3 DNA sequence: TGTGCCAGCAGCGGGGCCGGGACAGGGGGCGCGGAGCAGTACTTC.